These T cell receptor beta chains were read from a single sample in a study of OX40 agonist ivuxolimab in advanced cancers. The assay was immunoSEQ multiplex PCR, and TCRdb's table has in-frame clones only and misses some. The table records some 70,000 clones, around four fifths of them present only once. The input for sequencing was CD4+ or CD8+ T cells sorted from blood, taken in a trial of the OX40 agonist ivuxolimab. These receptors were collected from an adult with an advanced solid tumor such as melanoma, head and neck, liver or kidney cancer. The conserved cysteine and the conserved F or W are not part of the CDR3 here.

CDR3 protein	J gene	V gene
ASHRGSRNEKLF	TRBJ1-4	TRBV19
ASSPLGVGANVLT	TRBJ2-6	TRBV18
ASSFWNEQAF	TRBJ1-1	TRBV5-1
ASTPAPGPYNEQF	TRBJ2-1	TRBV28
ASRSRVWGAQH	TRBJ1-5	TRBV28
ASSLREGDALH	TRBJ1-6	TRBV7-3
ASSQARDRGRDQPQH	TRBJ1-5	TRBV4-1
ASSFSGGYNSPLH	TRBJ1-6	TRBV27
ASRTELGVYEQY	TRBJ2-7	TRBV18
ASSVLDRAIGGYT	TRBJ1-2	TRBV2
ATSAGAGGSTDTQY	TRBJ2-3	TRBV15
ASSESRTAYTEAF	TRBJ1-1	TRBV2
ASSFVNGDYEQY	TRBJ2-7	TRBV27
ASSLGRNTEAF	TRBJ1-1	TRBV11-2
ASSQDDGANTEAF	TRBJ1-1	TRBV4-3
ASSLSLAGAYNEQF	TRBJ2-1	TRBV28
ASSILRDSGANVLT	TRBJ2-6	TRBV19
ASSRQDRDTEAF	TRBJ1-1	TRBV5-4
ASSLRRGRSSYEQY	TRBJ2-7	TRBV14
ASSIVAGGIYEQY	TRBJ2-7	TRBV7-8
ASSLAGTGGNTIY	TRBJ1-3	TRBV5-5
ASSIVAEEGTGELF	TRBJ2-2	TRBV19
ASSPPESWFEQY	TRBJ2-7	TRBV28
ASSPYRGENYGYT	TRBJ1-2	TRBV7-2
ASSQDLSAANYGYT	TRBJ1-2	TRBV5-4
ASSVRGGGETQY	TRBJ2-5	TRBV9
ASQRTPMFTDTQY	TRBJ2-3	TRBV6-1
ASSLQAGGPANEQF	TRBJ2-1	TRBV11-2
ASSFLGPGGELF	TRBJ2-2	TRBV7-2
AISEDRTGPYEQY	TRBJ2-7	TRBV10-3
ASEPGQLGNIQY	TRBJ2-4	TRBV7-9
ASSLVVGSNSPLH	TRBJ1-6	TRBV7-6
ASSLETDMNTEAF	TRBJ1-1	TRBV5-1
ASRPGQGQTYEQY	TRBJ2-7	TRBV28
ASSPLAENTGELF	TRBJ2-2	TRBV5-1